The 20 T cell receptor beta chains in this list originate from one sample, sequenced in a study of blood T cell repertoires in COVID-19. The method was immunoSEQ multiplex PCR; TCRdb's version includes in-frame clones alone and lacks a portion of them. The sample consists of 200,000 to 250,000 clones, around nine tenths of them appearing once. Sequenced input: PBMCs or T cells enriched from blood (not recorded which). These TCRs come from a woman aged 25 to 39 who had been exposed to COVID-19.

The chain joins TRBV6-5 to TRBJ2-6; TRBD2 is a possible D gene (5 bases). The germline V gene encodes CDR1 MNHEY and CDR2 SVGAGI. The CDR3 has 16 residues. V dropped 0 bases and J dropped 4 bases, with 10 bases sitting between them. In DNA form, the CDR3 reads TGTGCCAGCAGTTACTCGAGGGAGCGGGGGGCCAACGTCCTGACTTTC. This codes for CASSYSRERGANVLTF.

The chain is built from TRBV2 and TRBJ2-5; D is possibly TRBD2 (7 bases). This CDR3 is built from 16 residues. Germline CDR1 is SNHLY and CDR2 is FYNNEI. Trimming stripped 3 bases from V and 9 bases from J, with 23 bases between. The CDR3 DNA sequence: TGTGCCAGCAGTGAGAAGTGGACGGGGGGCCCAGGGGCCCAGTACTTC. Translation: CASSEKWTGGPGAQYF.

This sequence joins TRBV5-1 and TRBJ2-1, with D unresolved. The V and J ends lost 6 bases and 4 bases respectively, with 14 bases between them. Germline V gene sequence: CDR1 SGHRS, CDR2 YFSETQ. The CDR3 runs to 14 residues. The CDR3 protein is CASNPGDTYNEQFF. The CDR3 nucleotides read TGCGCCAGCAACCCAGGCGATACGTACAATGAGCAGTTCTTC.

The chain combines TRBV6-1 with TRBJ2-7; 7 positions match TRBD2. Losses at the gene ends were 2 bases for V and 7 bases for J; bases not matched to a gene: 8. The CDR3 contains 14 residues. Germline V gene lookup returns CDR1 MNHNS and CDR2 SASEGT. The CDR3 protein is CASSESGRAGEQYF. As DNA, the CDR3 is TGTGCCAGCAGTGAAAGTGGGAGGGCCGGAGAGCAGTACTTC.

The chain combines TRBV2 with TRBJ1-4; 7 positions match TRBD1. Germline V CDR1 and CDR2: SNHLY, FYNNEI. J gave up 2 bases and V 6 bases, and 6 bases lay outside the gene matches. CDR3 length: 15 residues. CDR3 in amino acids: CASSLLQGTNEKLFF. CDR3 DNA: TGTGCCAGCAGCCTTCTACAGGGGACTAATGAAAAACTGTTTTTT.

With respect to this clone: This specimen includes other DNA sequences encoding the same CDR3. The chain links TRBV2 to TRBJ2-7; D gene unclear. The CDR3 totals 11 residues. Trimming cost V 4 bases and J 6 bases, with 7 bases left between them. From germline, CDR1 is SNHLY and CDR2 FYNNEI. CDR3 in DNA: TGTGCCAGCAGTGGTGAGTCCGAGCAGTACTTC. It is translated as CASSGESEQYF.

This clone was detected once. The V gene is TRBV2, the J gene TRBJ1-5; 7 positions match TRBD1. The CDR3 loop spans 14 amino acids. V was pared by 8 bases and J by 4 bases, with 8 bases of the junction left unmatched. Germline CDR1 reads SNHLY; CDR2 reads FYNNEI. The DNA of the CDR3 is TGTGCCAGCGCCCTGCCAGGGGGTAATCAGCCCCAGCATTTT. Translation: CASALPGGNQPQHF.

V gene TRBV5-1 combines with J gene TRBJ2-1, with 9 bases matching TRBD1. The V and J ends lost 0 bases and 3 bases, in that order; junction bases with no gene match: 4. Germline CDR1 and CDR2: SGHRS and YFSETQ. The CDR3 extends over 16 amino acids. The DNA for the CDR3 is TGCGCCAGCAGCTTGGGGGACAGGGTCGTCTACAATGAGCAGTTCTTC. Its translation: CASSLGDRVVYNEQFF.

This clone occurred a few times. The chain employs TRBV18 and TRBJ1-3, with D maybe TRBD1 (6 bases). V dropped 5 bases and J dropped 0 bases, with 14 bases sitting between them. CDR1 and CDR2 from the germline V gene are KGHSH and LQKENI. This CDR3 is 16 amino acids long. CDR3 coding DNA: TGTGCCAGCTCAACAGGGACGGCAAGCTCTGGAAACACCATATATTTT. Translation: CASSTGTASSGNTIYF.

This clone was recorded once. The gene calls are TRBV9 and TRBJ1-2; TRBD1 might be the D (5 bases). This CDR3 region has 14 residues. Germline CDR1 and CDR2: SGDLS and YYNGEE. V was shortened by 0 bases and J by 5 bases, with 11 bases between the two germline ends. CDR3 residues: CASSVGGRAYGYTF. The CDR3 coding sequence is TGTGCCAGCAGCGTAGGAGGCAGGGCTTATGGCTACACCTTC.

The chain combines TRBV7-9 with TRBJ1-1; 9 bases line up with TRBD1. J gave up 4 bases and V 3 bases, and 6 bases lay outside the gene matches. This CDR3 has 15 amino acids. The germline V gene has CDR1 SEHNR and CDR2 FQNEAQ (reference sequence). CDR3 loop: CASSLDRGFSTEAFF. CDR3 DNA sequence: TGTGCCAGCAGCTTGGACAGGGGATTTTCCACTGAAGCTTTCTTT.

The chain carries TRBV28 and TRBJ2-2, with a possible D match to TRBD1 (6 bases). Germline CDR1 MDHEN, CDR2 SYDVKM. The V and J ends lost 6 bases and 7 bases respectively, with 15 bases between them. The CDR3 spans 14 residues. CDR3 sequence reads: CASRSQGLGGELFF. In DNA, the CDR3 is TGTGCCAGCAGGTCACAGGGATTGGGCGGGGAGCTGTTTTTT.

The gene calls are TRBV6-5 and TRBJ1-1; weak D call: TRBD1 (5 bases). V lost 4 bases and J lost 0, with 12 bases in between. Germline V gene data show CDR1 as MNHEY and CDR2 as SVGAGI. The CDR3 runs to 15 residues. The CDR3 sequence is CASSSPDTMNTEAFF. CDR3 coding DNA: TGTGCCAGCAGTTCCCCGGACACCATGAACACTGAAGCTTTCTTT.

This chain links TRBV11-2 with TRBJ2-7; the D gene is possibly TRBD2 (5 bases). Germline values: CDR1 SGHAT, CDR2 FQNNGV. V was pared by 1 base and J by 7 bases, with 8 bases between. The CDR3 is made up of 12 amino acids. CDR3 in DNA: TGTGCCAGCAGCTTAGGGCGCGGGGAGCAGTACTTC. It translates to CASSLGRGEQYF.

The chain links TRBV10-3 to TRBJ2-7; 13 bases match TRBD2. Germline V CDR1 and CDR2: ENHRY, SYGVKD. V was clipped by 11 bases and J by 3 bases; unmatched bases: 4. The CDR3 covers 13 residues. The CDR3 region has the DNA TGTGCCTCCCGACTAGCGGGAGGCTACGAGCAGTACTTC. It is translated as CASRLAGGYEQYF.

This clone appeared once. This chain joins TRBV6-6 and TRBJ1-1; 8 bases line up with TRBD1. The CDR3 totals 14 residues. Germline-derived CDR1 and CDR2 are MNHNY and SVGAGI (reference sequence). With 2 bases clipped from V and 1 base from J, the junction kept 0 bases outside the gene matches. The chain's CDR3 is CASSYQGANTEAFF. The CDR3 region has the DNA TGTGCCAGCAGTTACCAGGGGGCGAACACTGAAGCTTTCTTT.

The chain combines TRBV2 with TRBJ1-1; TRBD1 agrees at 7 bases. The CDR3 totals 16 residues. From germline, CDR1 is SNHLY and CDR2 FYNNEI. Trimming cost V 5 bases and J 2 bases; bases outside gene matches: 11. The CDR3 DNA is TGTGCCAGCAGTATCGCCCCGGGACAGATAAACACTGAAGCTTTCTTT. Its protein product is CASSIAPGQINTEAFF.

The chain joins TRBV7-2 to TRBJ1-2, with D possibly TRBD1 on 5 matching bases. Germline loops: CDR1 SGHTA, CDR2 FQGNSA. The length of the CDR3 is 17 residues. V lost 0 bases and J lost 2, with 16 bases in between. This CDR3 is CASSLAWIGRENYGYTF. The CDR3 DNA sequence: TGTGCCAGCAGCTTAGCTTGGATAGGCAGGGAAAACTATGGCTACACCTTC.

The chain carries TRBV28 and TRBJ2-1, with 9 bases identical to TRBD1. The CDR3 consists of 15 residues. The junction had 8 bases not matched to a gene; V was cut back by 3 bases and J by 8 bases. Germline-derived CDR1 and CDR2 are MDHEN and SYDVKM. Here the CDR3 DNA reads TGTGCCAGCAGTTTGTTCGGACAGGGGCAGGATGAGCAGTTCTTC. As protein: CASSLFGQGQDEQFF.

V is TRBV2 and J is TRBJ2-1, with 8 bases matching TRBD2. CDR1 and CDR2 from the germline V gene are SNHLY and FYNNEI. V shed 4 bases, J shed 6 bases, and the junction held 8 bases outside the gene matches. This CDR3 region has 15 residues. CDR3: CASSGTSGPSNEQFF. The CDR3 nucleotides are TGTGCCAGCAGTGGTACTAGCGGCCCCTCCAATGAGCAGTTCTTC.